The 28 T cell receptor beta chains presented below share a single source sample, sequenced in a study of human T cells and chemical hapten exposure. TCRdb processed the RACE reads anew with MiXCR; each CDR3 protein has one entry. The top ten clones hold under 2% of a sample with 35,000 to 50,000 distinct CDR3 sequences, 3.5% to 4.5% of them seen once. Time point meaning: healthy volunteer bleed at 2 weeks. The study extracted total RNA from unfractionated whole blood. Sequenced: whole blood. The receptors come from a female donor in good health. Some clones in this sample may be carry-over from other donors' samples.

In its sample, this clonotype was seen many times. V gene TRBV20-1 combines with J gene TRBJ1-6, with D possibly matching TRBD1 (6 bases). CDR3 length equals 13 residues. Trimming left V 5 bases short and J 6 bases short, with 11 bases between. Per germline, CDR1 DFQATT and CDR2 SNEGSKA (reference sequence). The CDR3 spells CSARTDPNSPLHF. DNA for the CDR3: TGCAGTGCTCGGACAGACCCTAATTCACCCCTCCACTTT.

V and J are TRBV6-2 or TRBV6-3 and TRBJ1-2; D call uncertain. V shed 7 bases and J shed 4 bases, with 16 bases lying between them. The CDR3 is 14 residues long. Germline CDR1 MNHEY, CDR2 SVGEGT. CDR3 in amino acids: CASTFQATAYGYTF. DNA of the CDR3: TGTGCCAGCACCTTCCAGGCCACGGCCTATGGCTACACCTTC.

The sample holds a few counts of this clonotype. V gene TRBV6-5 combines with J gene TRBJ1-5; D is ambiguous. The CDR3 consists of 18 residues. Germline V CDR1 and CDR2: MNHEY, SVGAGI. V was trimmed by 0 bases and J by 0 bases, leaving 15 bases between them. The CDR3 spells CASSYSTPLITSNQPQHF. In DNA form, the CDR3 reads TGTGCCAGCAGTTACTCGACCCCCCTAATCACTAGCAATCAGCCCCAGCATTTT.

This clonotype was picked up many times. V is TRBV3-1 and J is TRBJ2-6, with a possible D match to TRBD1 (7 bases). Germline CDR1 is LGHDT and CDR2 is YNNKEL (reference sequence). V lost 2 bases to trimming and J lost 11 bases, with 13 bases between them. This CDR3 has 14 residues. The CDR3 DNA reads TGTGCCAGCAGCCAAAGGTCCAGGGGGGACGTCCTGACTTTC. Translated, it gives CASSQRSRGDVLTF.

This chain joins TRBV7-8 and TRBJ2-1; TRBD2 is a possible D gene (6 bases). The length of the CDR3 is 13 residues. Trimming stripped 1 base from V and 9 bases from J, with 10 bases between. CDR1 and CDR2 from the germline V gene are SGHVS and FQNEAQ. The CDR3 coding sequence is TGTGCCAGCAGCTTAGGTCCCGGGAGTGAGCAGTTCTTC. Translating gives CASSLGPGSEQFF.

The gene calls are TRBV4-2 and TRBJ1-4; 10 nucleotides agree with TRBD1. This CDR3 is built from 16 residues. Germline lookup yields CDR1 LGHNA and CDR2 YNFKEQ. Trimming at V came to 1 base and at J to 6 bases, leaving 5 bases not matched to a gene. CDR3 protein: CASSQGQGAGHEKLFF. Here the CDR3 DNA reads TGTGCCAGCAGCCAAGGACAGGGGGCCGGGCATGAAAAACTGTTTTTT.

This clonotype occurred many times. This chain joins TRBV6-5 and TRBJ1-1; a possible D gene is TRBD1 (6 bases). This CDR3 has 14 residues. Germline-derived CDR1 and CDR2 are MNHEY and SVGAGI. Trimming removed 0 bases at V and 4 bases at J, with 9 bases between. The CDR3 DNA sequence: TGTGCCAGCAGTTACTCCAGGGGTTTCACTGAAGCTTTCTTT. Residues: CASSYSRGFTEAFF.

There are many counts of this clonotype. CDR3 nucleotide sequence: TGCGCCAGCAGCTCGGGGGCCAGTTCGACAGATACGCAGTATTTT. This codes for CASSSGASSTDTQYF. The chain carries TRBV5-1 and TRBJ2-3; D tentatively fits TRBD1 or TRBD2 (6 bases each). CDR1 and CDR2 (germline): SGHRS, YFSETQ. The CDR3 totals 15 residues. Deletions cut 3 bases from V and 3 bases from J, with 14 bases between.

At least ten counts were recorded for this clonotype. V usage is TRBV20-1 and J usage is TRBJ2-2; 9 bases agree with TRBD1. Germline V gene sequence: CDR1 DFQATT, CDR2 SNEGSKA (reference sequence). With V trimmed by 0 bases and J by 6 bases, 8 bases remained unmatched. This CDR3 has 16 residues. The CDR3 DNA sequence: TGCAGTGCTAGAGATTCTAACAGGGGGCGCGCCGGGGAGCTGTTTTTT. Protein: CSARDSNRGRAGELFF.

This clonotype was detected ten times or more. The CDR3 region has the DNA TGTGCCAGCAGCCAACCGGGACAGGTCTACGAGCAGTACTTC. It specifies CASSQPGQVYEQYF. The V call is TRBV3-1, the J call TRBJ2-7; 8 bases fit TRBD1. The V and J ends lost 2 bases and 3 bases, in that order; junction bases with no gene match: 3. The germline CDR1 and CDR2 sequences are LGHDT and YNNKEL (reference sequence). The CDR3 sequence is 14 residues long.

This clonotype was seen ten or more times. The rearrangement uses TRBV3-1 and TRBJ2-5; D is perhaps TRBD1 or TRBD2 (6 bases each). The germline CDR1 and CDR2 sequences are LGHDT and YNNKEL (reference sequence). The length of the CDR3 is 16 residues. V gave up 2 bases and J gave up 4 bases, with 17 bases separating them. CDR3 in amino acids: CASSQLIWGAGETQYF. CDR3 DNA sequence: TGTGCCAGCAGCCAACTCATATGGGGGGCAGGAGAGACCCAGTACTTC.

In this sample, this clonotype turned up many times. The chain joins TRBV4-3 to TRBJ1-2; no definite D call. V was cut by 3 bases and J by 6 bases, with 17 bases left in between. Germline V lookup: CDR1 LGHNA, CDR2 YSLEER. This CDR3 region has 15 residues. DNA of the CDR3: TGCGCCAGCAGCCATTTAGACCCCAACTCTGATGGCTACACCTTC. It specifies CASSHLDPNSDGYTF.

This clonotype was counted many times. The V call is TRBV2, the J call TRBJ2-7; no clear D. The CDR3 has 11 amino acids. CDR1 and CDR2 from the germline V gene are SNHLY and FYNNEI. The V end lost 2 bases, the J end lost 5 bases, and 4 bases lay between the germline ends. In nucleotides, the CDR3 is TGTGCCAGCAGTGAATTCAACGAGCAGTACTTC. Encoded protein: CASSEFNEQYF.

This clonotype was found many times. The gene calls are TRBV15 and TRBJ2-1; D is unclear. Looked up from germline, CDR1 is LNHNV and CDR2 is YYDKDF (reference sequence). The CDR3 extends over 11 amino acids. V lost 0 bases, J lost 8 bases, and 2 bases lay in between. The CDR3 region has the DNA TGTGCCACCAGCAGAGATGATGAGCAGTTCTTC. Translated: CATSRDDEQFF.

The sample holds many counts of this clonotype. The chain combines TRBV7-2 with TRBJ2-7, with TRBD2 identical over 8 bases. This CDR3 region has 15 residues. Germline CDR1 reads SGHTA; CDR2 reads FQGNSA. Germline trimming cut 2 bases from V and 4 bases from J; bases unmatched to any gene: 7. The CDR3 protein is CASSLKSAGVYEQYF. The CDR3 nucleotides are TGTGCCAGCAGCTTAAAATCAGCGGGGGTATACGAGCAGTACTTC.

This clonotype was seen repeatedly, ten times or more. The CDR3 DNA sequence: TGCGCCAGCAGGGAGGGATATTTGAACACTGAAGCTTTCTTT. This translates into CASREGYLNTEAFF. V and J are TRBV10-2 and TRBJ1-1; D uncertain. The CDR3 is 14 amino acids. Trimming took off 6 bases at V and 0 bases at J, with 11 bases between the two ends. Per the germline V gene, CDR1 is WSHSY and CDR2 is SAAADI.

This clonotype was counted ten times or more. This chain links TRBV3-1 with TRBJ1-2; no firm D call. Germline V lookup: CDR1 LGHDT, CDR2 YNNKEL (reference sequence). The CDR3 runs to 14 residues. Trimming pared 0 bases from V and 9 bases from J, leaving 14 bases between. This CDR3 reads CASSQDPAQNSYTF. CDR3 sequence (DNA): TGTGCCAGCAGCCAAGACCCGGCACAGAATAGCTACACCTTC.

This clonotype was counted at least ten times. The genes are TRBV5-1 and TRBJ1-1, with D perhaps matching TRBD1 (5 bases). Germline CDR1 reads SGHRS; CDR2 reads YFSETQ. The CDR3 runs 16 residues. Trimming shortened V by 7 bases and J by 1 base, and 20 bases separated the two germline ends. The CDR3 reads CASRNGRGRGNTEAFF. As DNA, the CDR3 is TGCGCCAGCCGAAACGGTAGGGGAAGAGGGAACACTGAAGCTTTCTTT.

Ten or more counts support this clonotype. The chain employs TRBV7-2 and TRBJ1-2; D is perhaps TRBD1 (5 bases). The CDR3 sequence is 15 residues long. CDR1 and CDR2 (germline): SGHTA, FQGNSA. V lost 5 bases, J lost 5 bases, and 18 bases lay in between. The CDR3 DNA sequence: TGTGCCAGCAGCCCATTACCGGGACCCCGATATGGCTACACCTTC. Its protein is CASSPLPGPRYGYTF.

This clonotype was found many times. V is TRBV12-3 or TRBV12-4 and J is TRBJ1-1; 8 bases match TRBD1. J lost 3 bases, V lost 4 bases, and 4 bases had no gene match. CDR3 length equals 14 residues. The CDR3 sequence: CASSWTGRHTEAFF. The CDR3 DNA follows: TGTGCCAGCAGTTGGACAGGGAGACACACTGAAGCTTTCTTT.

This clonotype was picked up many times. The chain has TRBV29-1 and TRBJ2-7; the D gene is possibly TRBD2 (5 bases). CDR1 is SQVTM, CDR2 ANQGSEA, per germline. The ends were cut back, 5 bases at V and 5 bases at J, with 13 bases in the middle. The CDR3 has 12 amino acids. In DNA form, the CDR3 reads TGCAGCGTTTCCGCGAGGGAGAACGAGCAGTACTTC. It encodes CSVSARENEQYF.

The rearrangement links TRBV6-5 to TRBJ2-5, with D unclear. This CDR3 has 16 amino acids. The germline V gene encodes CDR1 MNHEY and CDR2 SVGAGI. The ends were cut back, 0 bases at V and 5 bases at J, with 16 bases in the middle. The CDR3 DNA follows: TGTGCCAGCAGTTACTCCCCCACTCCCGTGGGGGAGACCCAGTACTTC. Translating it yields CASSYSPTPVGETQYF.

This clonotype was observed many times. The V and J genes are TRBV20-1 and TRBJ2-7, with TRBD2 as a possible D gene (7 bases). The CDR3 is made up of 16 amino acids. Trimming stripped 0 bases from V and 3 bases from J, with 18 bases between. Germline CDR1 DFQATT, CDR2 SNEGSKA (reference sequence). The CDR3 nucleotides read TGCAGTGCTAGAGACAGGTCGGGGGGCCCTAACTACGAGCAGTACTTC. It translates to CSARDRSGGPNYEQYF.

The table lists this clonotype with many counts. The chain couples TRBV29-1 to TRBJ2-7; TRBD1 is a possible D gene (6 bases). Trimming stripped 2 bases from V and 2 bases from J, with 13 bases between. The length of the CDR3 is 14 residues. Germline V gene lookup returns CDR1 SQVTM and CDR2 ANQGSEA. The CDR3 is CSVEIPGHTYEQYF. The DNA for the CDR3 is TGCAGCGTTGAAATTCCGGGACACACCTACGAGCAGTACTTC.

This clonotype was counted at least ten times. The genes are TRBV7-9 and TRBJ1-5; D gene ambiguous. The CDR3 spans 14 residues. V was cut by 2 bases and J by 6 bases, with 11 bases left in between. CDR1 and CDR2 from the germline V gene are SEHNR and FQNEAQ (reference sequence). CDR3 residues: CASSLNGEGQPQHF. The CDR3 nucleotides read TGTGCCAGCAGCTTAAACGGTGAGGGTCAGCCCCAGCATTTT.

This clonotype was detected ten times or more. This rearrangement joins TRBV6-2 or TRBV6-3 to TRBJ1-1; 7 bases are a match to TRBD1. This CDR3 has 14 amino acids. Germline CDR1 is MNHEY and CDR2 is SVGEGT. With V trimmed by 8 bases and J by 1 base, 7 bases remained unmatched. In DNA form, the CDR3 reads TGTGCCAGCGACGAAGGGGGCGGGAACACTGAAGCTTTCTTT. Translation: CASDEGGGNTEAFF.

This clonotype was detected many times. This chain joins TRBV12-3 or TRBV12-4 and TRBJ2-3, with D uncertain. Trimming took off 6 bases at V and 0 bases at J, with 16 bases between the two ends. The CDR3 sequence is 16 residues long. In DNA form, the CDR3 reads TGTGCCAGCAGCCGTACCTACCTAGGTAGCACAGATACGCAGTATTTT. This gives the protein CASSRTYLGSTDTQYF.

This clonotype was picked up a small number of times. This sequence joins TRBV6-2 or TRBV6-3 and TRBJ2-7, with D perhaps TRBD1 (6 bases). Germline CDR1 is MNHEY and CDR2 is SVGEGT. There are 14 residues in the CDR3. V lost 6 bases, J lost 4 bases, and 16 bases lay in between. CDR3 sequence reads: CASRPPGTIYEQYF. The CDR3 region has the DNA TGTGCCAGCAGGCCACCCGGGACAATTTACGAGCAGTACTTC.